This TCR beta chain stems from a study of blood T cell repertoires in COVID-19. The germline V and J ends were trimmed by 6 bases and 5 bases, with 17 bases remaining between them. The germline V gene encodes CDR1 SQVTM and CDR2 ANQGSEA. The CDR3 length is 14 residues. Study processing details: It was from reference gene primer amplification that nucleated cell counts were estimated. Produced via immunoSEQ multiplex PCR; TCRdb's table is partial and in-frame only. V and J calls and clone size are copied from that table; D and trimming were computed from the DNA. The sample has hundreds of thousands of clones, approximately 89% seen once.

Sequencing was carried out using peripheral blood. This clonotype was obtained from a woman between 18 and 29 years old who had recovered from COVID-19. V gene TRBV29-1 combines with J gene TRBJ2-1, with a possible D match to TRBD1 (6 bases). The CDR3 here is CSVRRAGVNNEQFF. In nucleotides, the CDR3 is TGCAGCGTCCGGCGGGCAGGGGTGAACAATGAGCAGTTCTTC.